This T cell receptor (beta chain) is from a study of T cell changes during pregnancy in multiple sclerosis. Per the germline V gene, CDR1 is SNHLY and CDR2 is FYNNEI. V lost 8 bases to trimming and J lost 5 bases; unmatched junction nucleotides: 12. There are 15 residues in the CDR3. TCRdb's copy holds only in-frame clones and misses some; the assay was immunoSEQ multiplex PCR. The repertoire holds about 36,000 clones, with more than 75% as singletons. The TCR comes from a female donor with multiple sclerosis, enrolled in a pregnancy study. This specimen was CD4+ T cells from peripheral blood mononuclear cells, taken in the first trimester of pregnancy. The chain uses TRBV2 and TRBJ1-1; 9 bases map to TRBD1. The CDR3, as DNA: TGTGCCAGCGGGACTTCGACAGGGGGGAGGACTGAAGCTTTCTTT. This gives the protein CASGTSTGGRTEAFF.